Following are 32 T cell receptor beta chains from one sample sequenced in a study of blood T cells in healthy people across ages. PCR was performed a second time for about 7 to 12 cycles using a sample-barcoded 5' primer and a J-beta primer mix. TCRdb called the 5' RACE reads again in MiXCR, with one record for every CDR3 protein. Among hundreds of thousands of distinct CDR3 sequences listed, under 25% were seen once. The sample consisted of blood. The receptors were gathered from a man between 65 and 79 years old in good health.

The V and J genes are TRBV20-1 and TRBJ2-2; D call uncertain. This CDR3 contains 13 residues. The V gene lost 5 bases and the J gene lost 6 bases, with 13 bases spanning the gap. The germline CDR1 and CDR2 sequences are DFQATT and SNEGSKA (reference sequence). CDR3 sequence reads: CSAGPKVSGELFF. The CDR3 nucleotides read TGCAGTGCTGGCCCAAAGGTCTCCGGGGAGCTGTTTTTT.

J is TRBJ2-2 and V is TRBV20-1; D possibly corresponds to TRBD2 (5 bases). V shed 4 bases and J shed 6 bases, with 12 bases lying between them. The length of the CDR3 is 13 residues. Germline CDR1 is DFQATT and CDR2 is SNEGSKA (reference sequence). CDR3 nucleotide sequence: TGCAGTGCTACGAGGGCCTTGGCCGGGGAGCTGTTTTTT. This gives the protein CSATRALAGELFF.

The CDR3 spells CASSLDPTGASAGELFF. CDR3 sequence (DNA): TGCGCCAGCAGCTTGGATCCTACGGGGGCGAGTGCCGGGGAGCTGTTTTTT. The chain links TRBV5-1 to TRBJ2-2; D assignment may be TRBD1 or TRBD2 (6 bases each). V dropped 0 bases and J dropped 6 bases, with 18 bases sitting between them. The germline gives CDR1 SGHRS, CDR2 YFSETQ. The CDR3 contains 17 residues. Using reference TRBV5-1 and TRBJ2-2 for the parts outside the CDR3, the full variable domain is KAGVTQTPRYLIKTRGQQVTLSCSPISGHRSVSWYQQTPGQGLQFLFEYFSETQRNKGNFPGRFSGRQFSNSRSEMNVSTLELGDSALYLCASSLDPTGASAGELFFGEGSRLTVL.

The CDR3 DNA reads TGCAGTGCTAGAGTCCTAGCGGCTGTAGCCAAAAACATTCAGTACTTC. It encodes CSARVLAAVAKNIQYF. The rearrangement uses TRBV20-1 and TRBJ2-4; 7 nucleotides agree with TRBD2. CDR1 DFQATT and CDR2 SNEGSKA come from the germline V gene (reference sequence). The CDR3 contains 16 residues. Trimming at V came to 1 base and at J to 0 bases, leaving 6 bases not matched to a gene.

As regards this clonotype: One end of the junction fails to match germline, which may point to a read error. The chain employs TRBV7-7 and TRBJ2-5; TRBD2 might be the D (6 bases). The CDR3 is 15 amino acids. CDR1 and CDR2 (germline): SSHAT, FNYEAQ (reference sequence). CDR3 in DNA: TGTGCTAGCAGCCATCGGACGGAGGGACGAGAGACCCAGTACTTC. Protein product: CASSHRTEGRETQYF.

The table lists this clonotype with a count of one. V gene TRBV5-5 combines with J gene TRBJ2-3; 8 bases line up with TRBD2. This CDR3 comprises 19 residues. Germline V lookup: CDR1 SGHKS, CDR2 YYEKEE (reference sequence). V was pared by 0 bases and J by 4 bases, with 16 bases of the junction left unmatched. DNA for the CDR3: TGTGCCAGCAGCTTGGGGCAGAGCAGCGGGAGATCGGGTTCAGATACGCAGTATTTT. As protein: CASSLGQSSGRSGSDTQYF.

J is TRBJ2-7 and V is TRBV5-1, with D possibly TRBD2 on 6 matching bases. This CDR3 spans 15 amino acids. Germline CDR1 reads SGHRS; CDR2 reads YFSETQ. V was pared by 4 bases and J by 0 bases, with 14 bases between. CDR3 DNA: TGCGCCAGCAGCCGTGGCGGGGACGACTCCTACGAGCAGTACTTC. Amino acids: CASSRGGDDSYEQYF. Combining the CDR3 with reference TRBV5-1 and TRBJ2-7 gives the whole variable domain KAGVTQTPRYLIKTRGQQVTLSCSPISGHRSVSWYQQTPGQGLQFLFEYFSETQRNKGNFPGRFSGRQFSNSRSEMNVSTLELGDSALYLCASSRGGDDSYEQYFGPGTRLTVT.

This clonotype has only a few counts. This chain links TRBV12-3 or TRBV12-4 with TRBJ2-5; TRBD2 matches at 7 bases. The J call may be wrong; the DNA end is better matched by TRBJ2-1. CDR3 size: 16 residues. The CDR3 spells CASTRWGGGSVDEQFF. CDR3 nucleotides: TGTGCCAGCACCCGGTGGGGTGGCGGGAGCGTCGATGAGCAGTTCTTC.

This clonotype was found a few times. The chain joins TRBV3-1 to TRBJ1-1; TRBD1 might be the D (6 bases). The CDR3 length is 14 residues. V was clipped by 0 bases and J by 8 bases, with 13 bases between them. The germline V gene has CDR1 LGHDT and CDR2 YNNKEL (reference sequence). This chain's CDR3 is CASSQEGQSREAFF. The CDR3 nucleotides are TGTGCCAGCAGCCAAGAAGGACAGAGCAGAGAAGCTTTCTTT.

This clonotype was picked up one time. The CDR3 end shows no conserved phenylalanine or tryptophan, and so a read error is likely. The CDR3 spells CASRRGGSAEQFS. DNA for the CDR3: TGTGCCAGCAGGAGGGGCGGGAGCGCTGAGCAGTTCTCC. The chain uses TRBV12-3 or TRBV12-4 and TRBJ2-5; TRBD2 agrees at 7 bases. The J call may be in error: the DNA end matches TRBJ2-1 better. The CDR3 loop spans 13 amino acids.

This clonotype was observed a handful of times. Relative to the germline gene, one junction end is altered; a read error may explain this. The chain joins TRBV12-3 or TRBV12-4 to TRBJ1-2; no firm D call. The CDR3 is 13 residues long. The CDR3 reads CASSLGTNYGYTF. The CDR3 DNA reads as TGTGCCAGCAGCTTAGGCACCAACTATGGCTACACCTTC.

This chain connects TRBV7-2 to TRBJ2-1; 9 nucleotides align to TRBD2. V lost 1 base, J lost 3 bases, and 13 bases stayed unmatched. The CDR3 has 19 residues. Germline assignment: CDR1 SGHTA and CDR2 FQGNSA. CDR3: CASSLVTFSGSGYYNEQFF. CDR3 DNA sequence: TGTGCCAGCAGCTTAGTCACATTTAGCGGGAGTGGCTACTACAATGAGCAGTTCTTC.

The genes are TRBV6-6 and TRBJ2-5; D is unresolved. Near its end, the DNA agrees better with TRBJ2-7, so the J call may be wrong. The length of the CDR3 is 13 residues. Germline V CDR1 and CDR2: MNHNY, SVGAGI (reference sequence). The DNA for the CDR3 is TGTGCCAGCAGTACTCCCACGAACTACGAGCAGTACTTC. Translation gives CASSTPTNYEQYF.

The chain couples TRBV5-1 to TRBJ2-1; 10 bases match TRBD2. The J segment lost 6 bases and the V segment lost 3 bases, leaving 3 bases of the junction unmatched. CDR1 is SGHRS, CDR2 YFSETQ, per germline. This CDR3 spans 14 amino acids. The CDR3 DNA reads as TGCGCCAGCAGCTCGAGCGGGAGGGCCAATGAGCAGTTCTTC. Its protein is CASSSSGRANEQFF.

In this sample, this clonotype turned up a few times. The chain combines TRBV9 with TRBJ2-5; 8 bases are a match to TRBD2. Germline assignment: CDR1 SGDLS and CDR2 YYNGEE. The CDR3 is 14 residues long. Trimming removed 2 bases from V and 5 bases from J; junction bases left unmatched: 5. The CDR3 DNA reads TGTGCCAGCAGCGTCAGCGGGAGAGCGGAGACCCAGTACTTC. This translates into CASSVSGRAETQYF.

The chain employs TRBV15 and TRBJ2-5; maybe TRBD1 (6 bases). CDR1 and CDR2 (germline): LNHNV, YYDKDF (reference sequence). The CDR3 runs 14 residues. The ends were cut back, 0 bases at V and 4 bases at J, with 9 bases in the middle. The CDR3 is CATSRDQGPETQYF. The CDR3 bases are TGTGCCACCAGCAGAGATCAGGGGCCAGAGACCCAGTACTTC.

The V and J genes are TRBV4-1 and TRBJ2-7, with a possible D match to TRBD2 (5 bases). CDR3 length: 16 residues. Trimming shortened V by 0 bases and J by 2 bases, and 14 bases separated the two germline ends. Germline V gene data show CDR1 as MGHRA and CDR2 as YSYEKL. The CDR3 nucleotides are TGCGCCAGCAGCCAAGAAGTCGCAGCGGCCGCCTACGAGCAGTACTTC. Protein: CASSQEVAAAAYEQYF.

Concerning this clonotype: Compared with germline, one end of the junction differs, possibly owing to a read error. V and J are TRBV12-3 or TRBV12-4 and TRBJ2-4, with 7 bases fitting TRBD1. The CDR3 contains 12 residues. The CDR3 nucleotides are TGTGCCAGCGGACAGGCCAAAAACATCCAGTACTTC. Translated: CASGQAKNIQYF.

This chain joins TRBV4-3 and TRBJ2-2; D unresolved. Deletions cut 1 base from V and 6 bases from J, with 9 bases between. The CDR3 consists of 14 residues. CDR1 is LGHNA and CDR2 is YSLEER in the germline V gene. CDR3 sequence: CASSQVAPPGELFF. The CDR3 coding sequence is TGCGCCAGCAGCCAAGTGGCACCTCCCGGGGAGCTGTTTTTT.

The rearrangement uses TRBV10-3 and TRBJ1-1; D possibly corresponds to TRBD1 (5 bases). Germline values: CDR1 ENHRY, CDR2 SYGVKD. Trimming left V 2 bases short and J 1 base short, with 11 bases between. The CDR3 spans 15 residues. CDR3 in amino acids: CAISEKGLRNTEAFF. CDR3 in DNA: TGTGCCATCAGTGAGAAGGGACTGCGGAACACTGAAGCTTTCTTT.

CDR3 coding DNA: TGTGCCAGCAGCTTAATTTTCGGGTATAGCAATCAGCCCCAGCATTTT. Its translation is CASSLIFGYSNQPQHF. V gene TRBV7-2 combines with J gene TRBJ1-5; D remains ambiguous. Germline values: CDR1 SGHTA, CDR2 FQGNSA. Deletions cut 2 bases from V and 0 bases from J, with 11 bases between. CDR3 length: 16 residues.

This clonotype was seen a handful of times. V gene TRBV25-1 combines with J gene TRBJ2-1; 7 bases map to TRBD2. The V gene end was trimmed by 5 bases and the J gene end by 0 bases; junction bases not matched to a gene: 13. CDR1 and CDR2 from the germline V gene are MGHDK and SYGVNS. The length of the CDR3 is 18 residues. CDR3 residues: CASSPNSGRSASYNEQFF. In DNA, the CDR3 is TGTGCCAGCAGTCCAAATAGCGGGCGATCAGCCTCCTACAATGAGCAGTTCTTC.

This clonotype has a handful of counts. This chain joins TRBV7-8 and TRBJ1-1; D remains ambiguous. This CDR3 has 13 amino acids. V shed 1 base and J shed 7 bases, with 10 bases lying between them. Germline V gene data show CDR1 as SGHVS and CDR2 as FQNEAQ. CDR3 in DNA: TGTGCCAGCAGCTTAGTCTGGGGTTTTGAAGCTTTCTTT. This codes for CASSLVWGFEAFF.

The CDR3 nucleotides read TGTGCCAGCAGCCCCTATTGGTCCTACAATGAGCAGTTCTTC. Encoded protein: CASSPYWSYNEQFF. The J gene is TRBJ2-1, the V gene TRBV11-2; D not resolved. CDR1 is SGHAT and CDR2 is FQNNGV in the germline V gene. The V and J ends lost 5 bases and 1 base respectively, with 9 bases between them. The CDR3 sequence is 14 residues long.

This clonotype has more than one count but fewer than ten. V usage is TRBV20-1 and J usage is TRBJ2-7; D might be TRBD1 (5 bases). CDR1 and CDR2 from the germline V gene are DFQATT and SNEGSKA (reference sequence). V dropped 0 bases and J dropped 6 bases, with 12 bases sitting between them. The CDR3 length is 13 residues. The CDR3 sequence is CSAREAGPREQYF. CDR3 nucleotides: TGCAGTGCTAGAGAAGCAGGGCCCCGCGAGCAGTACTTC.

This clonotype came up many times. The chain couples TRBV28 to TRBJ2-4, with D uncertain. Germline V CDR1 and CDR2: MDHEN, SYDVKM. V was clipped by 7 bases and J by 1 base, with 11 bases between them. CDR3 length: 14 amino acids. DNA for the CDR3: TGTGCCAGCATTTCAGGTCAGGCCAAAAACATTCAGTACTTC. Translated: CASISGQAKNIQYF.

In the case of this clonotype: Because it lacks the conserved phenylalanine or tryptophan at the end, this CDR3 is likely a read error. The chain is built from TRBV4-3 and TRBJ2-5, with 15 bases that match TRBD2. The assigned J gene may be wrong: the sequence end matches TRBJ2-1 better. The CDR3 runs 16 residues. Germline CDR1 is LGHNA and CDR2 is YSLEER. CDR3 in amino acids: CASSQDRTSGRGEQFL. The DNA of the CDR3 is TGCGCCAGCAGCCAAGACCGGACTAGCGGGAGGGGTGAGCAGTTCCTC.

The chain has TRBV7-9 and TRBJ1-1; 9 positions match TRBD1. Germline V gene sequence: CDR1 SEHNR, CDR2 FQNEAQ (reference sequence). The ends lost 5 bases at V and 3 bases at J; junction bases unmatched: 10. The CDR3 totals 16 residues. CDR3 loop: CASSPTGGLWYTEAFF. The DNA of the CDR3 is TGTGCCAGCAGCCCGACAGGGGGGTTGTGGTACACTGAAGCTTTCTTT.

Comments on this clonotype: One junction end disagrees with the germline gene, perhaps due to a read error. The chain has TRBV12-3 or TRBV12-4 and TRBJ1-4; D call uncertain. The length of the CDR3 is 14 residues. CDR3 sequence reads: CAGSLGPSGEKLFF. The CDR3 nucleotides are TGTGCCGGCAGTTTAGGACCCTCTGGAGAAAAACTGTTTTTT.

With respect to this clonotype: This may arise from a read error, as a much more abundant clone is one base away. The conserved phenylalanine or tryptophan normally closing the CDR3 is absent here, so this likely arose from a read error. The chain recombines TRBV5-5 with TRBJ1-4; D unresolved. V was cut by 2 bases and J by 7 bases, with 15 bases left in between. Per the germline V gene, CDR1 is SGHKS and CDR2 is YYEKEE (reference sequence). The CDR3 runs to 15 residues. The DNA for the CDR3 is TGTGCCAGCAGCTTCGGGCCTAGACCGGGTGAAAAACTGTTTGTT. It is translated as CASSFGPRPGEKLFV.

Details on this clonotype: At one end, the junction sequence differs from germline, possibly due to a read error. The V call is TRBV7-2, the J call TRBJ1-4; D unclear. Per germline, CDR1 SGHTA and CDR2 FQGNSA. The length of the CDR3 is 15 residues. The CDR3 DNA follows: TGTGCCAGCGGCTTGGAACCGAATACTAATGAAAAACTGTTTTTT. This encodes CASGLEPNTNEKLFF. Full variable domain (missing parts from reference TRBV7-2 and TRBJ1-4): GAGVSQSPSNKVTEKGKDVELRCDPISGHTALYWYRQSLGQGLEFLIYFQGNSAPDKSGLPSDRFSAERTGGSVSTLTIQRTQQEDSAVYLCASGLEPNTNEKLFFGSGTQLSVL.

The chain links TRBV19 to TRBJ1-1; 7 bases match TRBD1. Losses at the gene ends were 1 base for V and 1 base for J; bases not matched to a gene: 6. Germline loops: CDR1 LNHDA, CDR2 SQIVND (reference sequence). There are 16 residues in the CDR3. The CDR3, as DNA: TGTGCCAGTAGTATAGGGGCAGACAGGGCGAACACTGAAGCTTTCTTT. Its translation is CASSIGADRANTEAFF.